This TCR beta chain was found in a study of T cell responses to AZD1222 COVID-19 vaccine. As for the study in general: Doses given second, at about 4 or about 12 weeks, were pooled. General study points: Vaccination with two AZD1222 doses was followed by a rise in Spike-specific TCR breadth and depth.

Sequenced by immunoSEQ multiplex PCR; TCRdb stores in-frame clones only, minus some. The profile shows tens of thousands of clones, 80% to 90% of them singletons. CDR1 is SGHRS, CDR2 YFSETQ, per germline. The junction had 17 bases not matched to a gene; V was cut back by 7 bases and J by 4 bases. The CDR3 spans 17 residues. With respect to this clone: Its target is not known.

This chain connects TRBV5-1 to TRBJ2-5; 9 nucleotides line up with TRBD2. The sequencing used peripheral blood, collected on day 0 of AZD1222 vaccination. This receptor was obtained from an adult in good health. The CDR3 sequence: CASRSARGGVGGETQYF. The CDR3 DNA follows: TGCGCCAGCCGCTCGGCGCGGGGGGGCGTAGGCGGAGAGACCCAGTACTTC. The complete variable domain, with remaining parts taken from reference TRBV5-1 and TRBJ2-5, reads KAGVTQTPRYLIKTRGQQVTLSCSPISGHRSVSWYQQTPGQGLQFLFEYFSETQRNKGNFPGRFSGRQFSNSRSEMNVSTLELGDSALYLCASRSARGGVGGETQYFGPGTRLLVL.